The sequence of this T cell receptor beta chain was determined in a study of OX40 agonist ivuxolimab in advanced cancers. Across the study: Participants could have had prior anti-PD-1, anti-PD-L1 or anti-CTLA-4 therapy, and approximately 40% had some. Whole-study findings and limits: Partial responders at 0.1-3.0 mg/kg had among the lowest clonal expansion.

About this clone itself: No antigen is known for it.

Clones were sequenced by immunoSEQ multiplex PCR, and TCRdb holds only the in-frame ones, with some missing. The data contain roughly 92,000 clones, around 91% of them seen just once; the ten biggest clones take up 0.15% to 0.2%. The CDR3 is 18 amino acids. Unmatched junction bases numbered 9, after V lost 1 base and J lost 1 base. From germline, CDR1 is SGHVS and CDR2 FQNEAQ. The starting material was CD4+ or CD8+ T cells sorted from blood, obtained in a trial of the OX40 agonist ivuxolimab. The chain joins TRBV7-8 to TRBJ2-2, with 7 positions matching TRBD1. This receptor was taken from an adult with an advanced solid tumor such as melanoma, head and neck, liver or kidney cancer. The CDR3 here is CASSLVLRGQRNTGELFF. The CDR3 DNA reads as TGTGCCAGCAGCTTAGTGTTAAGGGGACAGAGGAACACCGGGGAGCTGTTTTTT.